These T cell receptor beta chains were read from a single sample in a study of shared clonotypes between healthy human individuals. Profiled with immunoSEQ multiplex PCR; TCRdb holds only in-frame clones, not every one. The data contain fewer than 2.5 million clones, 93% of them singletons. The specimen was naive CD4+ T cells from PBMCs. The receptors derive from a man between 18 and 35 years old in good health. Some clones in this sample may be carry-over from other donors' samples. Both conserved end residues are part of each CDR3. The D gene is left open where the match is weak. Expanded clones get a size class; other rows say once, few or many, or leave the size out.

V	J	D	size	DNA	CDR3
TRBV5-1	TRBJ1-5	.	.	TGCGCCAGCAGCTTGGGGTTCCCAGGGAATCAGCCCCAGCATTTT	CASSLGFPGNQPQHF
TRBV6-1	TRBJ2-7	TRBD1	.	TGTGCCAGCAGTGCCGGGGCCGGGACAGGGGGTAGCTCCTACGAGCAGTACTTC	CASSAGAGTGGSSYEQYF
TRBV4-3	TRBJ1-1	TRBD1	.	TGCGCCAGCAGCCCTAAAACAGGGGGCACTGAAGCTTTCTTT	CASSPKTGGTEAFF
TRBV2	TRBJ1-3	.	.	TGTGCCACCCATAGGGGGACCTCTGGAAACACCATATATTTT	CATHRGTSGNTIYF
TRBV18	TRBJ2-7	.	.	TGTGCCAGCTCACCGGCGGGATCCTACGAGCAGTACTTC	CASSPAGSYEQYF
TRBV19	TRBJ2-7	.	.	TGTGCCAGTAGCCCGGGGCAGATCACCTACGAGCAGTACTTC	CASSPGQITYEQYF
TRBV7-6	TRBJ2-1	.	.	TGTGCCAGCAGCTTAGGTGTTAGCGCCTACAATGAGCAGTTCTTC	CASSLGVSAYNEQFF
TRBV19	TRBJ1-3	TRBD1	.	TGTGCCACCCGTGACAGGGGTCGTGGAAACACCATATATTTT	CATRDRGRGNTIYF
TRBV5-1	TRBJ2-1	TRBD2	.	TGCGCCAGCAGCTCAATGACTAGCGGACAATACAATGAGCAGTTCTTC	CASSSMTSGQYNEQFF
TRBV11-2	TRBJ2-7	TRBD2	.	TGTGCCAGCAGCTTAGGGACTAGCGGGATCCCCCGCTACGAGCAGTACTTC	CASSLGTSGIPRYEQYF
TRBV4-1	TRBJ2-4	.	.	TGCGCCAGCAGCCAAGATGTGGCAGGGGCCCCGAAGATTCAGTACTTC	CASSQDVAGAPKIQYF
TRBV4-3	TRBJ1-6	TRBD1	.	TGCGCCAGCAGCCAAGGACAGGGAATTATTAATTCACCCCTCCACTTT	CASSQGQGIINSPLHF
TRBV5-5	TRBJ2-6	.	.	TGTGCCAGCAGCTTGGCCGGGTCTGGGGCCAACGTCCTGACTTTC	CASSLAGSGANVLTF
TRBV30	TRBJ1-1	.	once	TGTGCCTGGTTCCCCTCCGGGGTGAGGACTGAAGCTTTCTTT	CAWFPSGVRTEAFF
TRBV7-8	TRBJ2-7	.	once	TGTGCCAGCAGCTTGGTCAGGGGCTACGAGCAGTACTTC	CASSLVRGYEQYF
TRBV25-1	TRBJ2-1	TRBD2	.	TGTGCCAGCAGCCCCGTTAGCGGGAACTACAATGAGCAGTTCTTC	CASSPVSGNYNEQFF
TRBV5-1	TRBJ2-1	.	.	TGCGCCAGCACGCCAAATCCTGGTGGTAATGAGCAGTTCTTC	CASTPNPGGNEQFF
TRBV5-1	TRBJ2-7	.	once	TGCGCCAGCAGCATTTCGGCGGGGACCTACGAGCAGTACTTC	CASSISAGTYEQYF
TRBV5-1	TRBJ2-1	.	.	TGCGCCAGCAGCTTTGCTCAATCCTACAATGAGCAGTTCTTC	CASSFAQSYNEQFF
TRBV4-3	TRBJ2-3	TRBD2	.	TGCGCCAGCAGCCAAGATCGACTAGCGGCGACAGATACGCAGTATTTT	CASSQDRLAATDTQYF
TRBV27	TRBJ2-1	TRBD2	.	TGTGCCAGCAGTTTGCAGCGGGGAGGCAATGAGCAGTTCTTC	CASSLQRGGNEQFF
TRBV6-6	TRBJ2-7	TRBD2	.	TGTGCCACCAGGACTAGCGGGAGTGCCCACGAGCAGTACTTC	CATRTSGSAHEQYF
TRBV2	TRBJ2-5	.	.	TGTGCCAGCAGTGATCGAAGGGGAAGTTTTGAGACCCAGTACTTC	CASSDRRGSFETQYF
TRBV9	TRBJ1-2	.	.	TGTGCCAGCAGCGTAGGGATAGAGACCCGACTTGGCTATGGCTACACCTTC	CASSVGIETRLGYGYTF
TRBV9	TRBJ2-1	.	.	TGTGCCAGCAGCGTAGCTGAAAAGTACAATGAGCAGTTCTTC	CASSVAEKYNEQFF
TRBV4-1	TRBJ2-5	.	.	TGCGCCAGCAGCCAAGACAGGGAGGAGACCCAGTACTTC	CASSQDREETQYF
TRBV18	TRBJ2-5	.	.	TGTGCCAGCTCACGTGGCCAGGTCAGGGAGACCCAGTACTTC	CASSRGQVRETQYF
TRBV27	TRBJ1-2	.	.	TGTGCCAGCAGTCCTTCAGGGCGCGGCTACACCTTC	CASSPSGRGYTF
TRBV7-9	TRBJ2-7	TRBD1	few	TGTGCCAGCAGCCTCAGGGACAGCCTAGGGGTTTACGAGCAGTACTTC	CASSLRDSLGVYEQYF
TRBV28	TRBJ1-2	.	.	TGTGCCAGCGGTAGGGGAGACTATGGCTACACCTTC	CASGRGDYGYTF
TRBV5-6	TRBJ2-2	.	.	TGTGCCAGCAGCTTGGGGCTGACAGCGAACACCGGGGAGCTGTTTTTT	CASSLGLTANTGELFF
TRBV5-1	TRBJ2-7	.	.	TGCGCCAGCAGCTTGGGAGGGGGGGTAGCCTACGAGCAGTACTTC	CASSLGGGVAYEQYF
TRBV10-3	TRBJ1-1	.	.	TGTGCCACAGTTAAACAAGGGATGAACACTGAAGCTTTCTTT	CATVKQGMNTEAFF
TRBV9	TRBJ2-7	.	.	TGTGCCAGCAGCGTAGGACTAACCCTCCACGAGCAGTACTTC	CASSVGLTLHEQYF
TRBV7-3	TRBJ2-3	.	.	TGTGCCAGCAGCTCCGGTCGGGGTTCGGATACGCAGTATTTT	CASSSGRGSDTQYF
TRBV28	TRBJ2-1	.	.	TGTGCCAGCAGTTTGGGACTTAACAATGAGCAGTTCTTC	CASSLGLNNEQFF
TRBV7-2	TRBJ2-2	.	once	TGTGCCAGCAGCTCAGGGGGCGGGAGCTGGACCGGGGAGCTGTTTTTT	CASSSGGGSWTGELFF
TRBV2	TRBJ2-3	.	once	TGTGCCAGCAGTCCAAGCTTAGGGGGTTTTACGCAGTATTTT	CASSPSLGGFTQYF
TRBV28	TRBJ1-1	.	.	TGTGCCAGCAACCCCGCCGGGAGGGCGAGGAACACTGAAGCTTTCTTT	CASNPAGRARNTEAFF
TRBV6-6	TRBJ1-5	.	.	TGTGCCAGCACCGGGCAGGGGCGTCAGCCCCAGCATTTT	CASTGQGRQPQHF
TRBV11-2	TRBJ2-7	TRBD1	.	TGTGCCAGCAGTCCCGGGACAGGGAGCAACGAGCAGTACTTC	CASSPGTGSNEQYF
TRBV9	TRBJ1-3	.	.	TGTGCCAGCAGCGGGAGTTACTCTGGAAACACCATATATTTT	CASSGSYSGNTIYF
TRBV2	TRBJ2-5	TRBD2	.	TGTGCCAGCAGTGTGGGACTTCGGGAGGGCCTGGGGACCCAGTACTTC	CASSVGLREGLGTQYF
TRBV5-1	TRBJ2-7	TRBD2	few	TGCGCCAGCAGCTTGGGGACTAGCACCTACGAGCAGTACTTC	CASSLGTSTYEQYF
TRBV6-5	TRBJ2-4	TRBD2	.	TGTGCCATACGCCCCAGCGGGAGGCCGGACATTCAGTACTTC	CAIRPSGRPDIQYF
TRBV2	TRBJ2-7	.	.	TGTGCCAGCAGCGAGAGGTATGGGGAGCAGTACTTC	CASSERYGEQYF